The 17 T cell receptor beta chains presented below share a single source sample, sequenced in a study of STAT5B mutations in CD4+ large granular lymphocyte leukemia. Profiled with immunoSEQ multiplex PCR; TCRdb holds only in-frame clones, not every one. The data show tens of thousands of clones, with 70% to 75% seen just once and roughly 3.2% held by the top ten. Sequencing input: CD4+ T cells from blood buffy coats. These receptors were taken from a human donor in good health.

The rearrangement links TRBV7-8 to TRBJ2-3; no reliable D call. Germline values: CDR1 SGHVS, CDR2 FQNEAQ. The CDR3 spans 12 residues. The germline V and J ends were trimmed by 3 bases and 3 bases, with 4 bases remaining between them. The CDR3 here is CASSFRTDTQYF. CDR3 in DNA: TGTGCCAGCAGCTTTAGGACAGATACGCAGTATTTT.

This clone was counted only a few times. The chain joins TRBV5-6 to TRBJ2-7; 10 nucleotides agree with TRBD1. V lost 1 base to trimming and J lost 6 bases; unmatched junction nucleotides: 7. Germline-derived CDR1 and CDR2 are SGHDT and YYEEEE. CDR3 length: 15 residues. This CDR3 reads CASSLFRDRGLEQYF. The CDR3 bases are TGTGCCAGCAGCTTGTTCCGGGACAGGGGACTCGAGCAGTACTTC.

This chain links TRBV14 with TRBJ2-7; D remains unclear. Trimming took 5 bases from V and 5 from J, leaving 25 bases between them. This CDR3 region has 17 residues. CDR1 is SGHDN and CDR2 is FVKESK in the germline V gene. Here the CDR3 reads CASSVRVSSFKADEQYF. The CDR3 region has the DNA TGTGCCAGCAGCGTCCGGGTCTCTTCCTTTAAGGCCGACGAGCAGTACTTC.

As regards this clone: A read error may produce the germline difference seen at one junction end. The J gene is TRBJ2-1, the V gene TRBV7-7; D may be TRBD1 or TRBD2 (5 bases each). Germline-derived CDR1 and CDR2 are SSHAT and FNYEAQ (reference sequence). CDR3 length: 15 amino acids. The CDR3 sequence is CASSLAFGTHNEQFF. Here the CDR3 DNA reads TGTGCTAGCAGCTTAGCGTTCGGGACCCACAATGAGCAGTTCTTC.

The rearrangement joins TRBV5-1 to TRBJ1-2; D remains unclear. V lost 3 bases and J lost 10, with 19 bases in between. In germline, CDR1 is SGHRS, CDR2 YFSETQ. This CDR3 spans 14 amino acids. Here the CDR3 DNA reads TGCGCCAGCAGCTACGAAATCTTTACTAGGCCCTACACCTTC. Protein sequence: CASSYEIFTRPYTF.

The rearrangement links TRBV10-3 to TRBJ2-3; D perhaps matches TRBD2 (6 bases). The germline CDR1 and CDR2 sequences are ENHRY and SYGVKD. The CDR3 is made up of 12 amino acids. Deletions cut 9 bases from V and 6 bases from J, with 13 bases between. CDR3 residues: CAMRGRSDTQYF. CDR3 coding DNA: TGTGCCATGCGGGGAAGGTCGGATACGCAGTATTTT.

This clone was seen just once. This sequence joins TRBV4-3 and TRBJ2-7, with 8 bases fitting TRBD1. The CDR3 totals 14 residues. Germline V gene lookup returns CDR1 LGHNA and CDR2 YSLEER. V trimming: 1 base; J trimming: 4 bases; junction bases outside the gene matches: 3. The CDR3: CASSQAQGAYEQYF. The CDR3 coding sequence is TGCGCCAGCAGCCAAGCCCAGGGGGCGTACGAGCAGTACTTC.

The V call is TRBV28, the J call TRBJ1-5; no definite D call. The CDR3 consists of 14 residues. Trimming removed 8 bases at V and 2 bases at J, with 13 bases between. Germline-derived CDR1 and CDR2 are MDHEN and SYDVKM. The CDR3 DNA reads as TGTGCCAGCCTAGGGCTAGGCGGCAATCAGCCCCAGCATTTT. This gives the protein CASLGLGGNQPQHF.

The chain recombines TRBV19 with TRBJ2-7; D could derive from TRBD1 or TRBD2 (7 bases each). Germline-derived CDR1 and CDR2 are LNHDA and SQIVND (reference sequence). The CDR3 has 14 amino acids. V was pared by 6 bases and J by 3 bases, with 15 bases between. The CDR3 DNA sequence: TGTGCCAGTAGAGCGGGACAGAACCTCTACGAGCAGTACTTC. As protein: CASRAGQNLYEQYF.

Here the CDR3 reads CASSEASGSVLHEQYF. The CDR3 nucleotides read TGTGCCAGCAGTGAAGCAAGCGGGAGTGTTCTCCACGAGCAGTACTTC. The V call is TRBV6-1, the J call TRBJ2-7; 8 bases agree with TRBD2. J lost 5 bases, V lost 0 bases, and 9 bases had no gene match. The germline gives CDR1 MNHNS, CDR2 SASEGT. This CDR3 spans 16 amino acids.

This clone was detected only once. The chain has TRBV28 and TRBJ2-5, with D perhaps assigned TRBD1 or TRBD2 (6 bases each). V lost 5 bases and J 0 bases, leaving 16 bases between the germline ends. The CDR3 contains 16 residues. CDR1 is MDHEN, CDR2 SYDVKM, per germline. The CDR3 sequence: CASSLTPGAYQETQYF. CDR3 sequence (DNA): TGTGCCAGCAGTCTCACGCCGGGGGCCTACCAAGAGACCCAGTACTTC.

This clone was observed a few times. The gene calls are TRBV9 and TRBJ2-2; D ambiguous. V was clipped by 0 bases and J by 2 bases, with 8 bases between them. The CDR3 spans 15 residues. Germline V CDR1 and CDR2: SGDLS, YYNGEE. DNA for the CDR3: TGTGCCAGCAGCGTAGTGGGCGGTAACACCGGGGAGCTGTTTTTT. This gives the protein CASSVVGGNTGELFF.

The chain employs TRBV6-1 and TRBJ1-6, with D uncertain. The germline CDR1 and CDR2 sequences are MNHNS and SASEGT. CDR3 size: 11 residues. Trimming cost V 1 base and J 9 bases, with 1 base left between them. The CDR3 protein is CASSEGSPLHF. Here the CDR3 DNA reads TGTGCCAGCAGTGAAGGTTCACCCCTCCACTTT.

The chain employs TRBV9 and TRBJ2-3; D is ambiguous. The CDR3 is 13 residues long. Trimming took off 4 bases at V and 5 bases at J, with 11 bases between the two ends. In germline, CDR1 is SGDLS, CDR2 YYNGEE. CDR3 bases: TGTGCCAGCAGCCCCCCTGGGATAGATACGCAGTATTTT. Translation: CASSPPGIDTQYF.

The rearrangement joins TRBV27 to TRBJ1-6; 8 nucleotides agree with TRBD1. Germline loops: CDR1 MNHEY, CDR2 SMNVEV (reference sequence). Trimming removed 5 bases from V and 7 bases from J; junction bases left unmatched: 7. The CDR3 sequence is 15 residues long. The CDR3 protein is CASSQPGQANSPLHF. The CDR3 DNA reads as TGTGCCAGCAGTCAACCGGGACAGGCCAATTCACCCCTCCACTTT.

V usage is TRBV6-5 and J usage is TRBJ1-1; 11 positions agree with TRBD1. Germline CDR1 MNHEY, CDR2 SVGAGI. This CDR3 is built from 14 residues. Trimming removed 7 bases from V and 1 base from J; junction bases left unmatched: 2. The DNA of the CDR3 is TGTGCCAGCACCGGGACAGGGGGGAACACTGAAGCTTTCTTT. Its protein product is CASTGTGGNTEAFF.

This clone was observed a handful of times. The V gene is TRBV19, the J gene TRBJ1-1, with 8 nucleotides matching TRBD1. This CDR3 has 14 amino acids. V lost 4 bases to trimming and J lost 1 base; unmatched junction nucleotides: 2. Looked up from germline, CDR1 is LNHDA and CDR2 is SQIVND (reference sequence). CDR3 bases: TGTGCCAGTAGTAGGGGACAGGAGAACACTGAAGCTTTCTTT. This translates into CASSRGQENTEAFF.